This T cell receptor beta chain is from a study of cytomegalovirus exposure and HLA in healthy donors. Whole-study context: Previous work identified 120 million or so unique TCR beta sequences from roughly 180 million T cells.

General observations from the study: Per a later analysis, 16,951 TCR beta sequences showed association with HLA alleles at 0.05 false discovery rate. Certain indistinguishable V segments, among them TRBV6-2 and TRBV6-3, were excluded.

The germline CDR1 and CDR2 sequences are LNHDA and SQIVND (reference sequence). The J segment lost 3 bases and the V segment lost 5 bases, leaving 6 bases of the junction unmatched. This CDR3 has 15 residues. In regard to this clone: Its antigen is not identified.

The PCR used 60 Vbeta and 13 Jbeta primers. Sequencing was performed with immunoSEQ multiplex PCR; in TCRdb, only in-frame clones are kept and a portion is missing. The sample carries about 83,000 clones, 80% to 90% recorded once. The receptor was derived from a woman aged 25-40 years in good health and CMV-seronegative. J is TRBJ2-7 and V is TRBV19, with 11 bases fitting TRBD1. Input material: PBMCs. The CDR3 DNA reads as TGTGCCAGTAGTCCCACCGGGACAGGGGGCTACGAGCAGTACTTC. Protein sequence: CASSPTGTGGYEQYF. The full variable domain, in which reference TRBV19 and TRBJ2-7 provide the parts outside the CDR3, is DGGITQSPKYLFRKEGQNVTLSCEQNLNHDAMYWYRQDPGQGLRLIYYSQIVNDFQKGDIAEGYSVSREKKESFPLTVTSAQKNPTAFYLCASSPTGTGGYEQYFGPGTRLTVT.